These 2 T cell receptor beta chains came from one sample sequenced in a study of CD8 T cells in ankylosing spondylitis. TCRdb used MiXCR to reprocess the 5' RACE reads, holding one entry per CDR3 protein. The table records about 360,000 distinct CDR3 sequences, 20% of them present only once. The sample consisted of blood, either unsorted or a sorted T cell fraction (not recorded which). All receptors come from a male donor with ankylosing spondylitis or in good health (not recorded which).

This clonotype appeared a few times. The chain combines TRBV10-1 with TRBJ2-2; the D is unclear. The V and J ends lost 0 bases and 5 bases respectively, with 7 bases between them. Germline V gives CDR1 WNHNN, CDR2 SYGVQD (reference sequence). The length of the CDR3 is 14 residues. The CDR3 DNA is TGCGCCAGCAGTGAGTCTTCGGTTACCGGGGAGCTGTTTTTT. Protein sequence: CASSESSVTGELFF.

This chain joins TRBV11-1 and TRBJ2-7; 11 bases fit TRBD2. The germline V gene encodes CDR1 SGHAT and CDR2 FQDESV (reference sequence). V gave up 2 bases and J gave up 5 bases; unmatched junction bases: 20. CDR3 length equals 20 residues. In nucleotides, the CDR3 is TGTGCCAGCAGCTTAATCGGCCACCCCGGTGGGACTAGCGGCCTTAACGAGCAGTACTTC. This codes for CASSLIGHPGGTSGLNEQYF.